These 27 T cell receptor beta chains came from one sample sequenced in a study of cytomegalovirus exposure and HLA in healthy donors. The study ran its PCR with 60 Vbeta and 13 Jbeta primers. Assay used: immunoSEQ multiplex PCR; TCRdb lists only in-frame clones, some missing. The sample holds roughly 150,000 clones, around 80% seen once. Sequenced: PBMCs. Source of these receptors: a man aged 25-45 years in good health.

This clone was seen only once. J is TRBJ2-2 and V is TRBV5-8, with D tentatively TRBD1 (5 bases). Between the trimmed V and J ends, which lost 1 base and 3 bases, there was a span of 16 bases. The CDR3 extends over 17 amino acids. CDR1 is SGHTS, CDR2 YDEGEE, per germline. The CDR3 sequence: CASSLQGWAIDTGELFF. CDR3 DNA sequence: TGTGCCAGCAGCTTGCAGGGTTGGGCCATCGACACCGGGGAGCTGTTTTTT.

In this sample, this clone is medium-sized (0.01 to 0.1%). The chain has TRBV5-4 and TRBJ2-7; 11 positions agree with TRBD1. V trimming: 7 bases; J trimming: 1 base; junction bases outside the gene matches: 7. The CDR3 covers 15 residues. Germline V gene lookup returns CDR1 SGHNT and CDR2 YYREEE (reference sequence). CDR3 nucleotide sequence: TGTGCCAGCCGGACAGGGGGCCGAGAGTCCTACGAGCAGTACTTC. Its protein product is CASRTGGRESYEQYF.

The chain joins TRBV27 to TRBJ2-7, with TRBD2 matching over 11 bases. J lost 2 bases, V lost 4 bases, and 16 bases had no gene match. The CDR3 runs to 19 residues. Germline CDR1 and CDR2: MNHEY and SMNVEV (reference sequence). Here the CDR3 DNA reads TGTGCCAGCAGTTCCGATTTACGGCTAGCGGGAGGAGGACCCTACGAGCAGTACTTC. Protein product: CASSSDLRLAGGGPYEQYF.

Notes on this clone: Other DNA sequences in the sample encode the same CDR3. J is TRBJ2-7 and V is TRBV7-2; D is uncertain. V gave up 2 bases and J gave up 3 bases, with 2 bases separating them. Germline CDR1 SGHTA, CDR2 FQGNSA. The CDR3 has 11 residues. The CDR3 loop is CASSLRYEQYF. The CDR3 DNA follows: TGTGCCAGCAGCTTACGCTACGAGCAGTACTTC.

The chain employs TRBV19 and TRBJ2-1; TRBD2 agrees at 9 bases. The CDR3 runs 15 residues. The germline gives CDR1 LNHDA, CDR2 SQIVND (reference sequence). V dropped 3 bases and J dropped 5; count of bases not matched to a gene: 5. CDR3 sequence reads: CASSMSLAGHNEQFF. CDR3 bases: TGTGCCAGTAGTATGTCGCTAGCGGGACACAATGAGCAGTTCTTC. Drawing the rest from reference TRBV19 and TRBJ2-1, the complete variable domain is DGGITQSPKYLFRKEGQNVTLSCEQNLNHDAMYWYRQDPGQGLRLIYYSQIVNDFQKGDIAEGYSVSREKKESFPLTVTSAQKNPTAFYLCASSMSLAGHNEQFFGPGTRLTVL.

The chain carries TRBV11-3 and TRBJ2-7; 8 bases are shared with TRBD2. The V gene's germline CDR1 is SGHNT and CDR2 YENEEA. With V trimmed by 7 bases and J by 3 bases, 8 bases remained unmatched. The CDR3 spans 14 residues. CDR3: CASTTGGKSYEQYF. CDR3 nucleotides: TGTGCCAGCACCACGGGGGGGAAGAGCTACGAGCAGTACTTC.

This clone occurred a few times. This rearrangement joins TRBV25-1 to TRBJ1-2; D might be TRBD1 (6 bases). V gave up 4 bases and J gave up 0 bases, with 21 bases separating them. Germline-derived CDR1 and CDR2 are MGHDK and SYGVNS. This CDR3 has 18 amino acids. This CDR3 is CASSAISAQGRANYGYTF. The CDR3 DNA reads TGTGCCAGCAGTGCAATCTCGGCACAGGGAAGAGCTAACTATGGCTACACCTTC.

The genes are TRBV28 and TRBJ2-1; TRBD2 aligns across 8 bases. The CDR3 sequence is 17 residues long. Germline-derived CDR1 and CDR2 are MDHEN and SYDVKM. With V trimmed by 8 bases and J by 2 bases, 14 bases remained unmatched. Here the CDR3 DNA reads TGTGCCAGCGGCCCCTTAAGCGGGAGAGAGACCTACAATGAGCAGTTCTTC. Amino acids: CASGPLSGRETYNEQFF.

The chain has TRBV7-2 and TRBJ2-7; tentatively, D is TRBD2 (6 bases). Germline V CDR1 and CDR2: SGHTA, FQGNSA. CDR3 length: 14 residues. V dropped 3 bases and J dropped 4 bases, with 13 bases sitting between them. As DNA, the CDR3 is TGTGCCAGCAGCTTTCTGATTAGCGGATACGAGCAGTACTTC. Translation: CASSFLISGYEQYF.

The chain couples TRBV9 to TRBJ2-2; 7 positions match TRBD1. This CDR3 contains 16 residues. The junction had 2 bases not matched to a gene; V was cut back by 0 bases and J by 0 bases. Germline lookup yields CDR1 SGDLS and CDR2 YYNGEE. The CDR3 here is CASSVGTGSNTGELFF. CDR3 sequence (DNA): TGTGCCAGCAGCGTAGGGACAGGCTCGAACACCGGGGAGCTGTTTTTT.

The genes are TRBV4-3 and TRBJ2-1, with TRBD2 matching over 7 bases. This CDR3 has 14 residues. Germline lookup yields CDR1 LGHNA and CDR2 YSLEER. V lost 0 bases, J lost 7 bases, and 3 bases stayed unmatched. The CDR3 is CASSQDLGGNEQFF. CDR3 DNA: TGCGCCAGCAGCCAAGACCTGGGGGGGAATGAGCAGTTCTTC.

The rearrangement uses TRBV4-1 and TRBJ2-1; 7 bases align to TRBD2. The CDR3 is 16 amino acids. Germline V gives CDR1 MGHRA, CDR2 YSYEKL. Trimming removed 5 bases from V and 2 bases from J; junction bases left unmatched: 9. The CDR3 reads CASSSYGLGPYNEQFF. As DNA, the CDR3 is TGCGCCAGCAGCTCTTACGGACTAGGTCCCTACAATGAGCAGTTCTTC.

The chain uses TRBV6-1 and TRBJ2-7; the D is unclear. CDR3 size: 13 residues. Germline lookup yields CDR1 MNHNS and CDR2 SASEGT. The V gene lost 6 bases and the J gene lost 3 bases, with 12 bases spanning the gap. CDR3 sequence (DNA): TGTGCCAGCAGGTTGACAAAGGACTACGAGCAGTACTTC. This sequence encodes CASRLTKDYEQYF.

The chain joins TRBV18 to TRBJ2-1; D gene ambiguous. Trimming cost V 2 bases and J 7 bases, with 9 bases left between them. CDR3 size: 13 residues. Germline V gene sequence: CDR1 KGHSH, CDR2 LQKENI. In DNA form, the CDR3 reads TGTGCCAGCTCACCAGGGCACATGAATGAGCAGTTCTTC. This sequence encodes CASSPGHMNEQFF.

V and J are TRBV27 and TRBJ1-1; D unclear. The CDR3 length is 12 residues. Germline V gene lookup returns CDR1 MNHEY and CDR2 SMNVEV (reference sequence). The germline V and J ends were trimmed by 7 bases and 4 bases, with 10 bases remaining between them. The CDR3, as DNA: TGTGCCAGCAAAACAGTGGGCACTGAAGCTTTCTTT. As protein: CASKTVGTEAFF.

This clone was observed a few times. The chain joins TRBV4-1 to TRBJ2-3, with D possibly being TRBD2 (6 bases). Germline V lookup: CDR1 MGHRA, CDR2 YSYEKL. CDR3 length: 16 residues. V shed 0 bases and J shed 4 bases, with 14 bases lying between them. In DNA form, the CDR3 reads TGCGCCAGCAGCCAAGACGTACTAGCCAAGTCAGATACGCAGTATTTT. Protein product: CASSQDVLAKSDTQYF.

CDR3 DNA sequence: TGTGCCAGCAGCGCGACAACTGAGCAGTTCTTC. Translation gives CASSATTEQFF. The chain carries TRBV13 and TRBJ2-1; D not certain. Germline assignment: CDR1 PRHDT and CDR2 FYEKMQ (reference sequence). V lost 5 bases to trimming and J lost 9 bases, with 8 bases between them. This CDR3 is 11 amino acids long.

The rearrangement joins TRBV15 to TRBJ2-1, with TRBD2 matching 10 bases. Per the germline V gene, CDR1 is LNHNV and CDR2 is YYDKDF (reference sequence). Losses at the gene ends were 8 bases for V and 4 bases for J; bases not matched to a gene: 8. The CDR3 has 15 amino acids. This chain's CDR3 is CATSTGLAVYNEQFF. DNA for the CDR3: TGTGCCACCTCCACCGGACTAGCGGTGTACAATGAGCAGTTCTTC. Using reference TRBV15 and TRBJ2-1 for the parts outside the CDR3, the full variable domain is DAMVIQNPRYQVTQFGKPVTLSCSQTLNHNVMYWYQQKSSQAPKLLFHYYDKDFNNEADTPDNFQSRRPNTSFCFLDIRSPGLGDTAMYLCATSTGLAVYNEQFFGPGTRLTVL.

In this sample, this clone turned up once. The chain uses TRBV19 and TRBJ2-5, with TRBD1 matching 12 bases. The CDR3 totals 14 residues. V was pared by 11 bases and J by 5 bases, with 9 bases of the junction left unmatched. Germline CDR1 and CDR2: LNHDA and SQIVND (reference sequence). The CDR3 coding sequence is TGTGCCTCCTCGCGGGACAGGGGGCAGGAGACCCAGTACTTC. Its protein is CASSRDRGQETQYF.

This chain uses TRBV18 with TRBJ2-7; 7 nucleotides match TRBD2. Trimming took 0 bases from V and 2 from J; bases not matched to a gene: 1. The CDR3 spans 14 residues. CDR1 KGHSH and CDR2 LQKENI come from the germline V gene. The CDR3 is CASSPPGGPYEQYF. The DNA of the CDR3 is TGTGCCAGCTCACCACCGGGAGGGCCCTACGAGCAGTACTTC.

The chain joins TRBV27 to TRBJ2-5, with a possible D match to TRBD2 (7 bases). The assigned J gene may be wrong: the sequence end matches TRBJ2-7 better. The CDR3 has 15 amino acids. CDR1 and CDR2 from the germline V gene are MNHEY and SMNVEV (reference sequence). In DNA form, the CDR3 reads TGTGCCAGCAGTCAAGGGGGGGAACTACCCTACGAGCAGTACTTC. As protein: CASSQGGELPYEQYF.

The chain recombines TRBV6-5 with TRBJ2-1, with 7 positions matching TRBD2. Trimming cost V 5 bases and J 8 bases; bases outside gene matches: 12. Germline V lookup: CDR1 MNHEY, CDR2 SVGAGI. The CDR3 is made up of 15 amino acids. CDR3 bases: TGTGCCAGCAGTAAAAGACTAGCCATGCGGGATGAGCAGTTCTTC. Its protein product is CASSKRLAMRDEQFF.

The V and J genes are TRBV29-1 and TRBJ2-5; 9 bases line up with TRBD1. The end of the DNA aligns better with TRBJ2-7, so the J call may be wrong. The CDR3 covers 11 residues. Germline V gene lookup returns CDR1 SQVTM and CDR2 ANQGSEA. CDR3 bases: TGCAGCGTGACAGGGGGCTACGAGCAGTACTTC. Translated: CSVTGGYEQYF.

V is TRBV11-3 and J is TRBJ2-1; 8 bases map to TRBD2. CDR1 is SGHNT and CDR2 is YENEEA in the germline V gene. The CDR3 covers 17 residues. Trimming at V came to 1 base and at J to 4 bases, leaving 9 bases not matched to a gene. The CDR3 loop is CASSLAQGAGAYNEQFF. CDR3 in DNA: TGTGCCAGCAGCTTAGCTCAAGGAGCGGGAGCTTACAATGAGCAGTTCTTC.

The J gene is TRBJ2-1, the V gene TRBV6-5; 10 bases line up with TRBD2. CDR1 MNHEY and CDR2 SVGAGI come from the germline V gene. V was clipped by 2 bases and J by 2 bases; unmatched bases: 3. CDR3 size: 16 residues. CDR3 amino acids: CASSYGSGRAYNEQFF. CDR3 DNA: TGTGCCAGCAGTTACGGGAGCGGGAGGGCCTACAATGAGCAGTTCTTC.

The CDR3 DNA reads as TGTGCCAGCAGAGCTTCGTACGGCACCGGGGAGCTGTTTTTT. Translated, it gives CASRASYGTGELFF. The J gene is TRBJ2-2, the V gene TRBV7-9; D is unresolved. The germline V gene has CDR1 SEHNR and CDR2 FQNEAQ (reference sequence). V was trimmed by 6 bases and J by 4 bases, leaving 12 bases between them. The CDR3 contains 14 residues.

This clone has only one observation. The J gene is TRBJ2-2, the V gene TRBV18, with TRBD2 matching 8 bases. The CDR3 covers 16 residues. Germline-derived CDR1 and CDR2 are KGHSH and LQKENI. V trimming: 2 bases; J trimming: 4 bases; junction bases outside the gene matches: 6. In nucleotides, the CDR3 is TGTGCCAGCTCACCAGCGGGAGGTGGCCTCACCGGGGAGCTGTTTTTT. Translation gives CASSPAGGGLTGELFF. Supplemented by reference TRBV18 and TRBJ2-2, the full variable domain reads NAGVMQNPRHLVRRRGQEARLRCSPMKGHSHVYWYRQLPEEGLKFMVYLQKENIIDESGMPKERFSAEFPKEGPSILRIQQVVRGDSAAYFCASSPAGGGLTGELFFGEGSRLTVL.